This T cell receptor beta chain is from a study of cytomegalovirus exposure and HLA in healthy donors. The junction had 1 base not matched to a gene; V was cut back by 2 bases and J by 4 bases. From germline, CDR1 is SGHDN and CDR2 FVKESK. This CDR3 spans 15 amino acids. Findings and limits, study-wide: It was in a later analysis that TCR association rates were seen to vary by HLA locus, highest for DRB1 and lowest for HLA-C. Highly shared variants forming one cluster were likely a sequencing artifact.

Primers included in the PCR were 60 Vbeta and 13 Jbeta primers. Produced via immunoSEQ multiplex PCR; TCRdb's table is partial and in-frame only. The table shows some 220,000 clones, with about 89% occurring only once. Note on this clone: What it binds is not known.

V usage is TRBV14 and J usage is TRBJ2-1; 11 nucleotides line up with TRBD2. The sequenced sample consisted of PBMCs. This TCR was sampled from a woman in her late teens or twenties in good health and CMV-seronegative. This CDR3 reads CASSQPSGGYNEQFF. CDR3 coding DNA: TGTGCCAGCAGCCAACCTAGCGGGGGGTACAATGAGCAGTTCTTC.